A single sample is the source of the 21 T cell receptor beta chains below, sequenced in a study of Ad26.COV2.S vaccination and SARS-CoV-2 variants. Assay: immunoSEQ multiplex PCR; the TCRdb copy retains only in-frame clones and omits some. The repertoire holds fewer than 800,000 clones, with around 89% as singletons. Treatment indicated: roughly 18 received Ad26.COV2.S at low or high dose, single or two shots; roughly five received placebo; per-sample allocation not given. Collection of the samples took place on day 63 after the first injection of vaccine or placebo. The sequenced sample was peripheral blood, obtained in a trial of Ad26.COV2.S vaccine versus placebo. The receptors come from a person between 18 and 65 years old who received the Ad26.COV2.S COVID-19 vaccine or a placebo.

With regard to this clone: At the DNA level, this CDR3 is encoded by other sequences in the same sample as well. The gene calls are TRBV5-4 and TRBJ2-7; D uncertain. The germline V and J ends were trimmed by 0 bases and 2 bases, with 6 bases remaining between them. The germline gives CDR1 SGHNT, CDR2 YYREEE (reference sequence). CDR3 size: 13 residues. This CDR3 is CASSLETAYEQYF. The CDR3 nucleotides are TGTGCCAGCAGCTTGGAAACGGCCTACGAGCAGTACTTC.

Only one count was recorded for this clone. The chain links TRBV27 to TRBJ1-6; tentative D call: TRBD1 (5 bases). V gave up 8 bases and J gave up 6 bases, with 14 bases separating them. The CDR3 spans 14 residues. In germline, CDR1 is MNHEY, CDR2 SMNVEV (reference sequence). The CDR3 DNA reads TGTGCCAGCCGTCCCGGGACTCCTAATTCACCCCTCCACTTT. It translates to CASRPGTPNSPLHF.

The V and J genes are TRBV19 and TRBJ1-1; D not resolved. V lost 1 base to trimming and J lost 5 bases, with 11 bases between them. Germline V gene sequence: CDR1 LNHDA, CDR2 SQIVND (reference sequence). The CDR3 consists of 14 residues. CDR3 nucleotide sequence: TGTGCCAGTAGTATAGGCGGCAAACGAACTGAAGCTTTCTTT. This encodes CASSIGGKRTEAFF.

The V call is TRBV30, the J call TRBJ1-5; D is perhaps TRBD1 (6 bases). This CDR3 region has 12 residues. V gave up 4 bases and J gave up 5 bases, with 9 bases separating them. Germline CDR1 and CDR2: GTSNPN and SVGIG (reference sequence). The CDR3 bases are TGTGCCTGGAAACAGGGAGATCAGCCCCAGCATTTT. This sequence encodes CAWKQGDQPQHF.

The V gene is TRBV4-2, the J gene TRBJ2-2, with 15 bases identical to TRBD2. Trimming removed 5 bases from V and 4 bases from J; junction bases left unmatched: 2. The length of the CDR3 is 16 residues. Germline CDR1 is LGHNA and CDR2 is YNFKEQ. This CDR3 is CASSGLAGGSTGELFF. Here the CDR3 DNA reads TGTGCCAGCAGCGGACTAGCGGGGGGGAGCACCGGGGAGCTGTTTTTT.

This rearrangement joins TRBV5-4 to TRBJ2-2; tentative D call: TRBD1 (5 bases). The ends were cut back, 4 bases at V and 6 bases at J, with 13 bases in the middle. This CDR3 has 14 amino acids. CDR1 and CDR2 (germline): SGHNT, YYREEE (reference sequence). CDR3 sequence: CASSPPGWPGELFF. In nucleotides, the CDR3 is TGTGCCAGCAGCCCGCCAGGGTGGCCCGGGGAGCTGTTTTTT.

This chain links TRBV24-1 with TRBJ1-5, with D possibly being TRBD1 (6 bases). The length of the CDR3 is 14 residues. CDR1 and CDR2 (germline): KGHDR, SFDVKD. V dropped 4 bases and J dropped 4 bases, with 10 bases sitting between them. CDR3 region: CATSEDRNNQPQHF. DNA for the CDR3: TGTGCCACCAGTGAGGACAGAAATAATCAGCCCCAGCATTTT.

The chain uses TRBV4-1 and TRBJ2-7; D possibly corresponds to TRBD2 (5 bases). Between the trimmed V and J ends, which lost 1 base and 7 bases, there was a span of 14 bases. The length of the CDR3 is 14 residues. Germline CDR1 is MGHRA and CDR2 is YSYEKL. CDR3 coding DNA: TGCGCCAGCAGCCAAGTTCGGGGATCATGGGAGCAGTACTTC. Encoded protein: CASSQVRGSWEQYF.

This clone was detected once. This chain joins TRBV3-1 (or the pseudogene TRBV3-2) and TRBJ1-2; 8 positions match TRBD1. The germline V gene has CDR1 LGHDT and CDR2 YNNKEL (reference sequence). The trim removed 4 bases at V and 1 base at J, leaving 2 bases unmatched. The length of the CDR3 is 14 residues. The CDR3: CASSRGQDNYGYTF. CDR3 nucleotide sequence: TGTGCCAGCAGCCGGGGACAGGATAACTATGGCTACACCTTC.

The CDR3 DNA follows: TGCAGCGTTGAAGGGGAAGGCACCCCGGGCTACGAGCAGTACTTC. Its protein product is CSVEGEGTPGYEQYF. V and J are TRBV29-1 and TRBJ2-7; D is ambiguous. V shed 1 base and J shed 3 bases, with 16 bases lying between them. This CDR3 has 15 amino acids. Looked up from germline, CDR1 is SQVTM and CDR2 is ANQGSEA.

V gene TRBV5-1 combines with J gene TRBJ2-5; D remains ambiguous. The germline V and J ends were trimmed by 0 bases and 3 bases, with 9 bases remaining between them. CDR3 length equals 14 residues. Looked up from germline, CDR1 is SGHRS and CDR2 is YFSETQ. CDR3 sequence (DNA): TGCGCCAGCAGCTTGGTGGCAGTAGAAGAGACCCAGTACTTC. Protein sequence: CASSLVAVEETQYF.

The chain has TRBV5-6 and TRBJ2-3; 7 nucleotides match TRBD2. The CDR3 is 16 residues long. J was trimmed by 1 base and V by 6 bases; bases with no gene match: 11. The V gene's germline CDR1 is SGHDT and CDR2 YYEEEE. CDR3 bases: TGTGCCAGCACGTTAGGGGAGCGGGAAGGCACAGATACGCAGTATTTT. Protein sequence: CASTLGEREGTDTQYF.

This sequence joins TRBV7-2 and TRBJ1-5, with D maybe TRBD1 (6 bases). CDR1 is SGHTA, CDR2 FQGNSA, per germline. The CDR3 has 14 residues. Trimming shortened V by 4 bases and J by 4 bases, and 11 bases separated the two germline ends. The CDR3 loop reads CASSWTAPNQPQHF. The DNA for the CDR3 is TGTGCCAGCAGCTGGACAGCTCCGAATCAGCCCCAGCATTTT.

V gene TRBV24-1 combines with J gene TRBJ2-1; no clear D gene. Germline V gives CDR1 KGHDR, CDR2 SFDVKD. The V end was cut by 5 bases, the J end by 3 bases, with 19 bases between. The CDR3 length is 17 residues. The CDR3 sequence is CATSVGGLRLGYNEQFF. In DNA, the CDR3 is TGTGCCACCAGTGTCGGTGGTTTAAGACTCGGCTACAATGAGCAGTTCTTC.

This sequence joins TRBV27 and TRBJ2-3; D assignment may be TRBD1 or TRBD2 (6 bases each). Trimming removed 0 bases at V and 1 base at J, with 11 bases between. Germline V gene sequence: CDR1 MNHEY, CDR2 SMNVEV (reference sequence). This CDR3 has 16 residues. DNA of the CDR3: TGTGCCAGCAGTTTATCGGGGGGACATGGCACAGATACGCAGTATTTT. Its translation is CASSLSGGHGTDTQYF.

The V gene is TRBV7-8, the J gene TRBJ2-2, with D tentatively TRBD2 (5 bases). This CDR3 has 16 amino acids. Trimming removed 9 bases from V and 3 bases from J, with 20 bases in between. The germline V gene encodes CDR1 SGHVS and CDR2 FQNEAQ. The CDR3 spells CASYPRTRADTGELFF. The CDR3 DNA is TGTGCCAGTTACCCTAGGACGAGGGCGGACACCGGGGAGCTGTTTTTT.

This chain uses TRBV6-5 with TRBJ1-2; TRBD1 is a possible D gene (5 bases). This CDR3 spans 13 amino acids. The germline V and J ends were trimmed by 8 bases and 6 bases, with 16 bases remaining between them. Germline assignment: CDR1 MNHEY and CDR2 SVGAGI. The CDR3 DNA follows: TGTGCCAGCTGGGACTTGGACGGCCATGGCTACACCTTC. Translation: CASWDLDGHGYTF.

The chain is built from TRBV24-1 and TRBJ2-7, with D perhaps assigned TRBD1 or TRBD2 (6 bases each). Germline loops: CDR1 KGHDR, CDR2 SFDVKD. The V end lost 2 bases, the J end lost 7 bases, and 17 bases lay between the germline ends. There are 15 residues in the CDR3. CDR3 in amino acids: CATSDSTGALEEQYF. The DNA for the CDR3 is TGTGCCACCAGTGATTCTACGGGGGCCCTAGAGGAGCAGTACTTC.

V gene TRBV18 combines with J gene TRBJ2-2; the match to TRBD2 covers 7 bases. Germline V gene sequence: CDR1 KGHSH, CDR2 LQKENI. J was trimmed by 1 base and V by 2 bases; bases with no gene match: 4. The CDR3 length is 16 residues. The CDR3, as DNA: TGTGCCAGCTCACCAAGGAGCGGGGAGAACACCGGGGAGCTGTTTTTT. Its protein is CASSPRSGENTGELFF.

The chain combines TRBV11-3 with TRBJ2-2; D ambiguous. The CDR3 has 13 amino acids. CDR1 SGHNT and CDR2 YENEEA come from the germline V gene. V was trimmed by 0 bases and J by 4 bases, leaving 3 bases between them. This chain's CDR3 is CASSLEATGELFF. As DNA, the CDR3 is TGTGCCAGCAGCTTAGAGGCCACCGGGGAGCTGTTTTTT. Full variable domain (missing parts from reference TRBV11-3 and TRBJ2-2): EAGVVQSPRYKIIEKKQPVAFWCNPISGHNTLYWYLQNLGQGPELLIRYENEEAVDDSQLPKDRFSAERLKGVDSTLKIQPAELGDSAVYLCASSLEATGELFFGEGSRLTVL.

This chain joins TRBV7-2 and TRBJ1-6; D perhaps matches TRBD1 (6 bases). V lost 5 bases and J lost 7, with 15 bases in between. The germline CDR1 and CDR2 sequences are SGHTA and FQGNSA. CDR3 length: 15 residues. The CDR3 here is CASSHSQGSNSPLHF. CDR3 bases: TGTGCCAGCAGCCATAGTCAGGGGTCGAATTCACCCCTCCACTTT.